In its sample, the clone carrying this T cell receptor (beta chain) was seen many times. Its specificity is unknown. The CDR3 spans 15 residues. From germline, CDR1 is SGHTA and CDR2 FQGNSA. Unmatched junction bases numbered 13, after V lost 5 bases and J lost 7 bases. Amplifying from RNA transcripts, the study obtained TCR beta CDR3 regions. The library came from an HTBI-primed first-round RT-PCR and a second-round multiplex PCR. Each CDR3 protein gets one entry after TCRdb re-called the multiplex PCR reads with MiXCR. Counted here are under 250,000 distinct CDR3 sequences, roughly 21% occurring once; the ten biggest clones make up approximately 40%. The data were taken from a study of Graves' ophthalmopathy and Graves' hyperthyroidism. Study-wide findings and caveats: For predicting ophthalmopathy progression, the model had 60% to 71% sensitivity and 72% to 75% specificity.

This clonotype was sampled from a woman aged 45-60 years with Graves' ophthalmopathy. V and J are TRBV7-2 and TRBJ2-7; 8 bases fit TRBD1. Sample: peripheral blood. CDR3 sequence (DNA): TGTGCCAGCAGCCCAAAGGGGACAGGAGGCTTGGAGCAGTACTTC. The encoded protein is CASSPKGTGGLEQYF.